The 10 T cell receptor beta chains listed next were all sequenced from one sample in a study. TCRdb reprocessed the RT-PCR reads with MiXCR, giving one entry per CDR3 protein. Here the sample spans around 700,000 distinct CDR3 sequences, approximately 15% being singletons. The sample consisted of memory CD4+ T cells from blood. These receptors all come from a female donor in good health, serving as a healthy control.

Many counts were recorded for this clonotype. V is TRBV4-3 and J is TRBJ2-1, with a weak D call TRBD1 (6 bases). V was trimmed by 4 bases and J by 6 bases, leaving 22 bases between them. The germline V gene has CDR1 LGHNA and CDR2 YSLEER. CDR3 length: 17 residues. CDR3 sequence: CASSLGIPGHKVNEQFF. For the CDR3, the DNA is TGCGCCAGCAGCCTGGGGATACCGGGACATAAGGTCAATGAGCAGTTCTTC.

This clonotype was counted only a few times. The DNA for the CDR3 is TGCGCCAGCAGCCAAGATGGGCCGGATGGCTACACCTTC. The encoded protein is CASSQDGPDGYTF. This chain connects TRBV4-3 to TRBJ1-2; D not certain. The CDR3 sequence is 13 residues long. Germline V CDR1 and CDR2: LGHNA, YSLEER. V was shortened by 0 bases and J by 6 bases, with 8 bases between the two germline ends.

This clonotype appeared a few times. This chain joins TRBV5-1 and TRBJ1-2; weak D call: TRBD1 (5 bases). The CDR3 has 15 residues. From germline, CDR1 is SGHRS and CDR2 YFSETQ. The V end lost 0 bases, the J end lost 2 bases, and 11 bases lay between the germline ends. CDR3 sequence (DNA): TGCGCCAGCAGCTTGGTGGGGACGGAAAACTATGGCTACACCTTC. Its protein is CASSLVGTENYGYTF.

The chain couples TRBV12-3 or TRBV12-4 to TRBJ1-1, with 7 bases aligning to TRBD1. This CDR3 contains 15 residues. Losses at the gene ends were 5 bases for V and 3 bases for J; bases not matched to a gene: 9. The CDR3 coding sequence is TGTGCCAGCAGTCCTGACGCGGGACAGTACACTGAAGCTTTCTTT. Its protein is CASSPDAGQYTEAFF.

This clonotype came up many times. The chain joins TRBV7-9 to TRBJ2-2; TRBD2 aligns across 8 bases. This CDR3 has 15 residues. Germline assignment: CDR1 SEHNR and CDR2 FQNEAQ (reference sequence). J gave up 0 bases and V 5 bases, and 2 bases lay outside the gene matches. This CDR3 is CASSMTSANTGELFF. CDR3 DNA: TGTGCCAGCAGCATGACTAGCGCGAACACCGGGGAGCTGTTTTTT.

This clonotype was picked up a small number of times. The chain combines TRBV28 with TRBJ1-2; 10 positions agree with TRBD1. CDR1 and CDR2 from the germline V gene are MDHEN and SYDVKM. The CDR3 totals 15 residues. J was trimmed by 6 bases and V by 6 bases; bases with no gene match: 10. The CDR3 DNA sequence: TGTGCCAGCAGCGTGGGGACAGGGGATATCGATGGCTACACCTTC. Translation gives CASSVGTGDIDGYTF.

J is TRBJ1-3 and V is TRBV25-1; D is uncertain. The germline V and J ends were trimmed by 4 bases and 4 bases, with 11 bases remaining between them. The CDR3 has 14 residues. Per the germline V gene, CDR1 is MGHDK and CDR2 is SYGVNS. CDR3 amino acids: CASSGRPLGNTIYF. The CDR3 coding sequence is TGTGCCAGCAGTGGGCGACCGCTCGGAAACACCATATATTTT.

The chain links TRBV6-5 to TRBJ1-6; the D gene is possibly TRBD1 (6 bases). The CDR3 totals 16 residues. Germline V gene sequence: CDR1 MNHEY, CDR2 SVGAGI. The V end was cut by 6 bases, the J end by 0 bases, with 12 bases between. This CDR3 reads CASRRGGLSYNSPLHF. DNA for the CDR3: TGTGCCAGCAGGCGCGGGGGGCTCTCCTATAATTCACCCCTCCACTTT.

This clonotype showed up just a few times. The CDR3 region has the DNA TGCGCCAGCAGCCAATCACTAGCGAGCACCTCTTACGAGCAGTACTTC. Residues: CASSQSLASTSYEQYF. The chain recombines TRBV4-3 with TRBJ2-7; 7 bases align to TRBD2. Germline V CDR1 and CDR2: LGHNA, YSLEER. The CDR3 runs to 16 residues. V was pared by 2 bases and J by 4 bases, with 11 bases of the junction left unmatched.

This clonotype was observed at least ten times. This chain uses TRBV24-1 with TRBJ2-1, with 9 bases aligning to TRBD2. Germline V CDR1 and CDR2: KGHDR, SFDVKD. The CDR3 loop spans 17 amino acids. Trimming removed 5 bases from V and 10 bases from J; junction bases left unmatched: 17. The CDR3 bases are TGTGCCACCAGTGCCCCAGCAGGTAGCGGGAGTTTTCGCGAGCAGTTCTTC. Translating it yields CATSAPAGSGSFREQFF.